What follows are 19 T cell receptor beta chains derived from one specimen sequenced in a study of cytomegalovirus exposure and HLA in healthy donors. 13 Jbeta primers and 60 Vbeta primers were used for the PCR. This table comes from immunoSEQ multiplex PCR, and its TCRdb copy is limited to in-frame clones, with some not included. This specimen shows about 39,000 clones; the ten leading clones hold approximately 2.9%. Sequencing was carried out using PBMCs. Receptors were obtained from a woman aged 25-40 years in good health and CMV-seropositive.

The V call is TRBV2, the J call TRBJ2-5, with 8 bases fitting TRBD1. Trimming removed 4 bases from V and 6 bases from J; junction bases left unmatched: 10. Germline V gene sequence: CDR1 SNHLY, CDR2 FYNNEI. The CDR3 runs to 15 residues. CDR3 sequence reads: CASSVGTGDGKTQYF. The DNA of the CDR3 is TGTGCCAGCAGTGTAGGGACAGGAGATGGAAAGACCCAGTACTTC.

The rearrangement uses TRBV6-6 and TRBJ1-5; a weak D match, TRBD1 (6 bases). The CDR3 consists of 16 residues. Looked up from germline, CDR1 is MNHNY and CDR2 is SVGAGI (reference sequence). V lost 2 bases to trimming and J lost 3 bases, with 14 bases between them. This CDR3 reads CASSYKDSHHNQPQHF. CDR3 DNA sequence: TGTGCCAGCAGTTACAAGGACAGCCACCACAATCAGCCCCAGCATTTT.

The chain uses TRBV21-1 and TRBJ2-7; the table gives TRBD2 as D, unverified against the DNA. TRBV21-1 is deemed a pseudogene. CDR3 length: 18 amino acids. The CDR3 sequence: CASSKGEDFTRPAYEQYF. DNA for the CDR3: TGTGCCAGCAGCAAAGGCGAAGACTTTACCAGACCTGCCTACGAGCAGTACTTC.

The chain has TRBV2 and TRBJ2-1; the D gene is possibly TRBD1 (6 bases). CDR1 is SNHLY, CDR2 FYNNEI, per germline. Trimming shortened V by 6 bases and J by 0 bases, and 12 bases separated the two germline ends. The CDR3 sequence is 15 residues long. For the CDR3, the DNA is TGTGCCAGCAGCGAACAGGGAAGCTCCTACAATGAGCAGTTCTTC. Translation gives CASSEQGSSYNEQFF.

The chain is built from TRBV7-2 and TRBJ1-1; D might be TRBD1 (6 bases). The V end was cut by 3 bases, the J end by 5 bases, with 13 bases between. This CDR3 contains 14 residues. Germline lookup yields CDR1 SGHTA and CDR2 FQGNSA. CDR3 in amino acids: CASSFSGAETEAFF. The DNA of the CDR3 is TGTGCCAGCAGCTTCTCAGGGGCTGAGACTGAAGCTTTCTTT.

This sequence joins TRBV5-1 and TRBJ2-4; 10 positions agree with TRBD2. The CDR3 is 16 residues long. In germline, CDR1 is SGHRS, CDR2 YFSETQ. The trim removed 2 bases at V and 1 base at J, leaving 3 bases unmatched. CDR3 bases: TGCGCCAGCAGCTTCAGCGGGGGGGCCGCCAAAAACATTCAGTACTTC. Protein product: CASSFSGGAAKNIQYF.

This rearrangement joins TRBV28 to TRBJ1-3; D perhaps matches TRBD1 (6 bases). Germline lookup yields CDR1 MDHEN and CDR2 SYDVKM. This CDR3 contains 15 residues. V dropped 3 bases and J dropped 4 bases, with 13 bases sitting between them. CDR3: CASSFSTGQGNTIYF. As DNA, the CDR3 is TGTGCCAGCAGTTTTTCAACAGGGCAGGGAAACACCATATATTTT.

In nucleotides, the CDR3 is TGCGCCAGCAGCTTGGAGGGACAAATTGCACCCCTCCACTTT. Amino acids: CASSLEGQIAPLHF. The J gene is TRBJ1-6, the V gene TRBV5-1; weak D call: TRBD1 (6 bases). The V gene lost 0 bases and the J gene lost 11 bases, with 12 bases spanning the gap. Germline V CDR1 and CDR2: SGHRS, YFSETQ. The CDR3 has 14 amino acids.

This sequence joins TRBV19 and TRBJ1-4, with 12 bases that match TRBD1. Germline loops: CDR1 LNHDA, CDR2 SQIVND (reference sequence). The V gene end was trimmed by 6 bases and the J gene end by 1 base; junction bases not matched to a gene: 6. This CDR3 region has 17 residues. The CDR3 reads CASSRDRGLLTNEKLFF. As DNA, the CDR3 is TGTGCCAGTAGCCGGGACAGGGGGCTTTTAACTAATGAAAAACTGTTTTTT.

V is TRBV10-3 and J is TRBJ1-1; 7 bases are shared with TRBD1. Germline CDR1 is ENHRY and CDR2 is SYGVKD. The CDR3 has 14 residues. V lost 3 bases and J lost 8; bases outside the gene matches: 9. The CDR3 nucleotides read TGTGCCATCAGTGATTCGGGAAAGGGGGCCGAAGCTTTCTTT. As protein: CAISDSGKGAEAFF.

The V call is TRBV6-1, the J call TRBJ1-1; tentative D call: TRBD1 (5 bases). Trimming stripped 2 bases from V and 7 bases from J, with 17 bases between. CDR3 size: 15 residues. The germline V gene has CDR1 MNHNS and CDR2 SASEGT. CDR3 bases: TGTGCCAGCAGTGAACACCCAGGCAGGGCCAGTGAAGCTTTCTTT. This codes for CASSEHPGRASEAFF.

The chain's CDR3 is CASSTIAGIDTQYF. In nucleotides, the CDR3 is TGTGCCAGTAGTACCATAGCGGGAATAGATACGCAGTATTTT. The chain is built from TRBV19 and TRBJ2-3; 8 bases agree with TRBD2. Trimming at V came to 4 bases and at J to 5 bases, leaving 5 bases not matched to a gene. Germline lookup yields CDR1 LNHDA and CDR2 SQIVND (reference sequence). This CDR3 spans 14 amino acids.

V usage is TRBV5-1 and J usage is TRBJ1-4, with 7 positions matching TRBD1. CDR1 and CDR2 from the germline V gene are SGHRS and YFSETQ. The ends lost 4 bases at V and 7 bases at J; junction bases unmatched: 10. The CDR3 covers 15 residues. The CDR3 sequence: CASSIQQGGGEKLFF. The CDR3 DNA is TGCGCCAGCAGCATACAACAAGGGGGCGGTGAAAAACTGTTTTTT.

The chain combines TRBV11-2 with TRBJ2-1; 14 positions agree with TRBD2. Germline V gene lookup returns CDR1 SGHAT and CDR2 FQNNGV. V shed 5 bases and J 1 base; nucleotides not matched to a gene: 10. The CDR3 is 19 residues long. The CDR3 DNA reads TGTGCCAGCAGCACCCCGACTAGCGGGGGGGCCCTTTCCTACAATGAGCAGTTCTTC. It specifies CASSTPTSGGALSYNEQFF.

The rearrangement joins TRBV19 to TRBJ2-3; a weak D match, TRBD2 (5 bases). The CDR3 covers 13 residues. With 3 bases removed from V and 5 bases from J, the gap between germline ends came to 9 bases. Germline V gene lookup returns CDR1 LNHDA and CDR2 SQIVND (reference sequence). The CDR3 spells CASSISAVDTQYF. The CDR3 DNA reads TGTGCCAGTAGTATCTCAGCGGTAGATACGCAGTATTTT.

This chain uses TRBV29-1 with TRBJ2-1, with 13 bases aligning to TRBD2. The CDR3 contains 12 residues. V was clipped by 5 bases and J by 15 bases; unmatched bases: 7. CDR1 SQVTM and CDR2 ANQGSEA come from the germline V gene. The CDR3 sequence is CSVSGTSGALFF. CDR3 coding DNA: TGCAGCGTTTCCGGGACTAGCGGGGCTCTGTTCTTC.

The rearrangement uses TRBV5-1 and TRBJ2-7; D is undetermined. The V and J ends lost 0 bases and 2 bases respectively, with 9 bases between them. CDR1 is SGHRS, CDR2 YFSETQ, per germline. This CDR3 has 14 residues. The CDR3: CASSLEAVAYEQYF. The CDR3 DNA sequence: TGCGCCAGCAGCTTGGAGGCGGTTGCCTACGAGCAGTACTTC.

The rearrangement uses TRBV5-5 and TRBJ2-7, with 12 bases matching TRBD2. The CDR3 contains 15 residues. V lost 1 base, J lost 2 bases, and 1 base stayed unmatched. Germline V gene lookup returns CDR1 SGHKS and CDR2 YYEKEE (reference sequence). The CDR3 protein is CASSLRTSGAYEQYF. The CDR3 DNA reads as TGTGCCAGCAGCTTGAGGACTAGCGGGGCCTACGAGCAGTACTTC.

This chain joins TRBV5-1 and TRBJ2-3, with 8 bases identical to TRBD1. CDR3 size: 14 residues. CDR1 and CDR2 (germline): SGHRS, YFSETQ. V was pared by 4 bases and J by 3 bases, with 4 bases of the junction left unmatched. The CDR3 nucleotides read TGCGCCAGCAGCGTATGGACAGGGACAGATACGCAGTATTTT. Translating gives CASSVWTGTDTQYF.